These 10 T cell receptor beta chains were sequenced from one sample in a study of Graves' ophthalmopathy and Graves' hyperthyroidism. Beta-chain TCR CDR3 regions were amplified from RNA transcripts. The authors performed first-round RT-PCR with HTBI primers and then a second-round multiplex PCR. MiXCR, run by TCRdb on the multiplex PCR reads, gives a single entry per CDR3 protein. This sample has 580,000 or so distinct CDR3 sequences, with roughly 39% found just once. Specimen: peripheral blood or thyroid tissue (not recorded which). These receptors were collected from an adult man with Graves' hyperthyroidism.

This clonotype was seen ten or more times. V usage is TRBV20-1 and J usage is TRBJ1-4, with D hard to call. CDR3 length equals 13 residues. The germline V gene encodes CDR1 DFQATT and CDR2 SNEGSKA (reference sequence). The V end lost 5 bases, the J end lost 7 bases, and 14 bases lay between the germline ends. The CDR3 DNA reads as TGCAGTGCTCGTCTTCCTCCTAGTGAAAAACTGTTTTTT. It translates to CSARLPPSEKLFF.

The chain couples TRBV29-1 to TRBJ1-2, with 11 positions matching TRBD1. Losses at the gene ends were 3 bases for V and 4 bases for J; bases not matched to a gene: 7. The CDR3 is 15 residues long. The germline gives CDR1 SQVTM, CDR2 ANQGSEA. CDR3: CSVDPRTGGAYGYTF. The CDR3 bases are TGCAGCGTTGACCCCCGGACAGGGGGCGCCTATGGCTACACCTTC.

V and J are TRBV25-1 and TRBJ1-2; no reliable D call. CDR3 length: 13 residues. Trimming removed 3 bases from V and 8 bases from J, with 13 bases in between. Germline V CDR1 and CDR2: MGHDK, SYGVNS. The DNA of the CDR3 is TGTGCCAGCAGTGATTCGGCGGTAGGGGGCTACACCTTC. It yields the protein CASSDSAVGGYTF.

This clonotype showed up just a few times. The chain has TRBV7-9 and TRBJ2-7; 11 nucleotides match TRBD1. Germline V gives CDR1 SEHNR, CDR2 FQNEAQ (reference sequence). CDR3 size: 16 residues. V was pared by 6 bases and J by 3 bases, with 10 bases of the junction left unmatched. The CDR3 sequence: CASSTTRDRGDYEQYF. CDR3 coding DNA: TGTGCCAGCAGTACTACCCGGGACAGGGGGGACTACGAGCAGTACTTC.

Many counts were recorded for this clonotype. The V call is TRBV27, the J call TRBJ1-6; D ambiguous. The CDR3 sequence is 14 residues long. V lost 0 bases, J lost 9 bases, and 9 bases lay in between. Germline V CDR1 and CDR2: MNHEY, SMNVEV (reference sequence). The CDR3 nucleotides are TGTGCCAGCAGTTTATCGTTAGGGCCTTCACCCCTCCACTTT. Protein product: CASSLSLGPSPLHF.

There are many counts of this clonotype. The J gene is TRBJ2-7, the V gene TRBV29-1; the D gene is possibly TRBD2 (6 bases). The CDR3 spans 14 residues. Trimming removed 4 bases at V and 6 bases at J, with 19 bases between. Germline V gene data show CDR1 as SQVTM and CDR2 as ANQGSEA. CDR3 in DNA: TGCAGCGTTGGGGGGTCTGCGGGAAGCAGCGAGCAGTACTTC. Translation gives CSVGGSAGSSEQYF.

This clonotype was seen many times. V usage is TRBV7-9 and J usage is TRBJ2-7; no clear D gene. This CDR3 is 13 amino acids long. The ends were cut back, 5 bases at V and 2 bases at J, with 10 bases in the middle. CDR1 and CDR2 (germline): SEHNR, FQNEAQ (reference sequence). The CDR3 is CASSGANPYEQYF. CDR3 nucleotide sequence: TGTGCCAGCAGCGGAGCGAACCCCTACGAGCAGTACTTC.

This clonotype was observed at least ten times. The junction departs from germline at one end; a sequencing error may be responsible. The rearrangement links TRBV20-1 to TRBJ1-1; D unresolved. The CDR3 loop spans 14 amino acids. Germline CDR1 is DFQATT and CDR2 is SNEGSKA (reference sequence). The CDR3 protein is CSARVGQANTEASF. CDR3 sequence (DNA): TGCAGTGCTAGAGTTGGGCAGGCCAACACTGAAGCTTCCTTT.

The CDR3 sequence: CATSDFPRDTLGTDTQYF. DNA for the CDR3: TGTGCCACCAGTGATTTTCCCCGGGACACTCTTGGCACAGATACGCAGTATTTT. V is TRBV24-1 and J is TRBJ2-3, with D perhaps TRBD1 (6 bases). CDR1 is KGHDR and CDR2 is SFDVKD in the germline V gene. The germline V and J ends were trimmed by 1 base and 1 base, with 17 bases remaining between them. The CDR3 is made up of 18 amino acids.

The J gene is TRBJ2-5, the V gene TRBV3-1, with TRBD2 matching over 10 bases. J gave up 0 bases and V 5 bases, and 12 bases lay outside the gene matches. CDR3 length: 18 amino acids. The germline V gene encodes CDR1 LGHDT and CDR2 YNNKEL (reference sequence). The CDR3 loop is CASSYLSGGAPNQETQYF. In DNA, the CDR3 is TGTGCCAGCAGCTACTTAAGCGGGGGGGCTCCCAACCAAGAGACCCAGTACTTC.